What follows describes a single TCR beta chain. V dropped 5 bases and J dropped 3; count of bases not matched to a gene: 9. Germline V gene lookup returns CDR1 SGHVS and CDR2 FQNEAQ. CDR3 length equals 17 residues. This sample is drawn from a study of shared clonotypes between healthy human individuals. On the study more broadly: CD4 naive and CD4 memory each took three plates per donor, while CD8 naive took two and CD8 memory one.

TCRdb keeps only in-frame clones here, not all; method: immunoSEQ multiplex PCR. The sample records more than 1,200,000 clones, roughly 98.5% being singletons. Those who donated were healthy HIV-negative adults, with no recent acute infections or vaccinations reported. Material for sequencing was naive CD4+ T cells sorted from blood. The subset here: CD45RA+ positively selected. V and J are TRBV7-8 and TRBJ1-5; 11 nucleotides agree with TRBD1. The TCR originated in a man aged 25-40 years in good health. CDR3 residues: CASSAPDRGPLNQPQHF. The CDR3 region has the DNA TGTGCCAGCAGCGCCCCGGACAGGGGGCCACTCAATCAGCCCCAGCATTTT.